The 14 T cell receptor beta chains reported below all come from one sample, sequenced in a study of T cells after yellow fever vaccination. TCRdb ran MiXCR on the 5' RACE reads and lists one entry per CDR3 protein. The table lists hundreds of thousands of distinct CDR3 sequences, around a sixth of them singletons. Sequenced material: PBMCs, taken before the yellow fever booster vaccination. Source of these receptors: a man between 18 and 29 years old who received the YFV17D yellow fever vaccine.

The chain joins TRBV7-2 to TRBJ2-3; 14 bases map to TRBD2. There are 17 residues in the CDR3. The V gene's germline CDR1 is SGHTA and CDR2 FQGNSA. V lost 5 bases to trimming and J lost 5 bases; unmatched junction nucleotides: 9. CDR3 DNA: TGTGCCAGCAGCCACCGACTAGCGGGGGGGAGCGGAGATACGCAGTATTTT. Its translation is CASSHRLAGGSGDTQYF. Full variable domain (rest looked up from reference TRBV7-2 and TRBJ2-3): GAGVSQSPSNKVTEKGKDVELRCDPISGHTALYWYRQSLGQGLEFLIYFQGNSAPDKSGLPSDRFSAERTGGSVSTLTIQRTQQEDSAVYLCASSHRLAGGSGDTQYFGPGTRLTVL.

This clonotype turned up a few times. The chain has TRBV7-3 and TRBJ2-3; TRBD2 agrees at 7 bases. This CDR3 region has 15 residues. Germline trimming cut 0 bases from V and 5 bases from J; bases unmatched to any gene: 5. Per the germline V gene, CDR1 is SGHTA and CDR2 is FQGTGA. The CDR3 loop reads CASSLTGGYIDTQYF. CDR3 nucleotides: TGTGCCAGCAGCTTAACGGGGGGGTATATAGATACGCAGTATTTT.

In its sample, this clonotype was seen a few times. The rearrangement links TRBV20-1 to TRBJ1-5, with a tentative D call TRBD1 (5 bases). The CDR3 consists of 12 residues. Per the germline V gene, CDR1 is DFQATT and CDR2 is SNEGSKA (reference sequence). The germline V and J ends were trimmed by 5 bases and 5 bases, with 10 bases remaining between them. The CDR3 loop reads CSALGGDQPQHF. In DNA form, the CDR3 reads TGCAGTGCTCTGGGGGGGGATCAGCCCCAGCATTTT.

This chain joins TRBV10-1 and TRBJ2-3, with 7 bases matching TRBD2. The V gene end was trimmed by 2 bases and the J gene end by 2 bases; junction bases not matched to a gene: 4. The CDR3 totals 15 residues. Germline assignment: CDR1 WNHNN and CDR2 SYGVQD (reference sequence). The CDR3 sequence: CASSERLADTDTQYF. The CDR3 DNA reads TGCGCCAGCAGTGAGCGGCTAGCGGACACAGATACGCAGTATTTT.

This clonotype was picked up many times. This chain connects TRBV29-1 to TRBJ1-5; a weak D match, TRBD1 (6 bases). The germline V and J ends were trimmed by 4 bases and 5 bases, with 15 bases remaining between them. The CDR3 runs to 14 residues. CDR1 is SQVTM, CDR2 ANQGSEA, per germline. The CDR3 nucleotides are TGCAGCGTTGCTGAGACAGGAAAAGATCAGCCCCAGCATTTT. Protein: CSVAETGKDQPQHF.

Only a few counts were recorded for this clonotype. The rearrangement uses TRBV6-4 and TRBJ2-1; 9 bases line up with TRBD1. This CDR3 contains 13 residues. With V trimmed by 8 bases and J by 7 bases, 6 bases remained unmatched. Germline CDR1 reads MRHNA; CDR2 reads SNTAGT. CDR3 residues: CASGTGIWNEQFF. In DNA form, the CDR3 reads TGTGCCAGCGGGACAGGGATCTGGAATGAGCAGTTCTTC.

This clonotype was recorded once. A junction boundary mismatches the germline segment, possibly from a read error. The chain couples TRBV5-1 to TRBJ2-4; 7 nucleotides line up with TRBD1. CDR3 length equals 14 residues. Germline V lookup: CDR1 SGHRS, CDR2 YFSETQ. The CDR3 nucleotides are TGCGCCAGCAGCCCGACAGGGCTCAAAAACATTGAGTACTTC. Its protein product is CASSPTGLKNIEYF.

This clonotype was observed a handful of times. The chain carries TRBV5-8 and TRBJ2-1; D ambiguous. This CDR3 region has 15 residues. Germline V gene lookup returns CDR1 SGHTS and CDR2 YDEGEE. V lost 1 base and J lost 9, with 17 bases in between. The CDR3 region is CASSLNGLPKVEQFF. For the CDR3, the DNA is TGTGCCAGCAGCTTGAACGGGTTACCCAAGGTTGAGCAGTTCTTC.

This clonotype was picked up many times. The chain has TRBV30 and TRBJ2-7; 9 nucleotides agree with TRBD2. Germline V CDR1 and CDR2: GTSNPN, SVGIG (reference sequence). V lost 5 bases and J lost 4; bases outside the gene matches: 9. The CDR3 consists of 14 residues. The CDR3 bases are TGTGCCTGGGAGAATAGCGGGGGCTTTTACGAGCAGTACTTC. It is translated as CAWENSGGFYEQYF.

The chain recombines TRBV7-2 with TRBJ2-1; 9 bases agree with TRBD2. The J segment lost 2 bases and the V segment lost 5 bases, leaving 10 bases of the junction unmatched. The germline CDR1 and CDR2 sequences are SGHTA and FQGNSA. The CDR3 consists of 17 residues. The CDR3, as DNA: TGTGCCAGCAGCCTACCCGGGGCGGGGGGGCCCTACAATGAGCAGTTCTTC. Its protein is CASSLPGAGGPYNEQFF.

This clonotype was seen only a few times. The chain has TRBV6-6 and TRBJ2-7; possibly TRBD2 for D (5 bases). V lost 0 bases and J 2 bases, leaving 11 bases between the germline ends. The germline gives CDR1 MNHNY, CDR2 SVGAGI (reference sequence). The CDR3 runs 15 residues. Here the CDR3 reads CASSYSADSTYEQYF. For the CDR3, the DNA is TGTGCCAGCAGTTACTCAGCGGACTCCACCTACGAGCAGTACTTC.

This clonotype occurred a few times. The chain carries TRBV5-1 and TRBJ2-3, with D possibly TRBD1 on 6 matching bases. The CDR3 is made up of 15 amino acids. CDR1 is SGHRS, CDR2 YFSETQ, per germline. Trimming left V 3 bases short and J 0 bases short, with 11 bases between. CDR3 region: CASSSTGSSTDTQYF. CDR3 nucleotides: TGCGCCAGCAGCTCGACAGGTTCTAGCACAGATACGCAGTATTTT.

This clonotype was found a few times. J is TRBJ2-1 and V is TRBV12-3 or TRBV12-4; 9 bases fit TRBD2. Unmatched junction bases numbered 5, after V lost 6 bases and J lost 2 bases. The CDR3 extends over 15 amino acids. CDR3 sequence (DNA): TGTGCCAGCAGGCCGCGGGGGGGCCCCTACAATGAGCAGTTCTTC. Encoded protein: CASRPRGGPYNEQFF.

DNA of the CDR3: TGTGCCTCTCGGACAACAGCCAAAAACATTCAGTACTTC. Its translation is CASRTTAKNIQYF. The rearrangement uses TRBV27 and TRBJ2-4, with D perhaps matching TRBD1 (5 bases). The CDR3 has 13 amino acids. Germline-derived CDR1 and CDR2 are MNHEY and SMNVEV (reference sequence). V was clipped by 11 bases and J by 0 bases, with 11 bases between them.